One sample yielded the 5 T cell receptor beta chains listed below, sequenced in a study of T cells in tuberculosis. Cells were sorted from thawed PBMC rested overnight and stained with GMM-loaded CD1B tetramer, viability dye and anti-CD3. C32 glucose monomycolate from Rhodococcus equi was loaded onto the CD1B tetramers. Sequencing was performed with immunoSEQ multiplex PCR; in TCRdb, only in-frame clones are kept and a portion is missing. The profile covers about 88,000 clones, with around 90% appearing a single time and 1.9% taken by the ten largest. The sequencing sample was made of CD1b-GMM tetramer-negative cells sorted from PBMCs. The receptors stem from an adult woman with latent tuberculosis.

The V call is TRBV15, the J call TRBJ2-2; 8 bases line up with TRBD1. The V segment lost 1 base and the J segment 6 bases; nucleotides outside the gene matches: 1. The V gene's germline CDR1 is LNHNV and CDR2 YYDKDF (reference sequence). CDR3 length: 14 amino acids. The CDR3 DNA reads TGTGCCACCAGCAGAGGACAGGGGTCCGGGGAGCTGTTTTTT. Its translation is CATSRGQGSGELFF.

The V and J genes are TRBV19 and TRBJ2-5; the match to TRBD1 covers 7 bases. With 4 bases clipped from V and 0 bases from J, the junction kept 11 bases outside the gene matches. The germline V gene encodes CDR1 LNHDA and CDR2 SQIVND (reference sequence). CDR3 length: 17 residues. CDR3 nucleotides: TGTGCCAGTAGTACCACCATCCAGACAGGGTACCAAGAGACCCAGTACTTC. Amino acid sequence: CASSTTIQTGYQETQYF. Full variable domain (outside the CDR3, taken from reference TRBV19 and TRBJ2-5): DGGITQSPKYLFRKEGQNVTLSCEQNLNHDAMYWYRQDPGQGLRLIYYSQIVNDFQKGDIAEGYSVSREKKESFPLTVTSAQKNPTAFYLCASSTTIQTGYQETQYFGPGTRLLVL.

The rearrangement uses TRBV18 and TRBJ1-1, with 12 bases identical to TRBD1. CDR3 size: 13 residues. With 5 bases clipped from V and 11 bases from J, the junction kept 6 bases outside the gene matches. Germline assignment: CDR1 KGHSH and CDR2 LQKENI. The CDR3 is CASSTGQGAHAFF. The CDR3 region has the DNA TGTGCCAGCTCAACGGGACAGGGGGCGCACGCTTTCTTT.

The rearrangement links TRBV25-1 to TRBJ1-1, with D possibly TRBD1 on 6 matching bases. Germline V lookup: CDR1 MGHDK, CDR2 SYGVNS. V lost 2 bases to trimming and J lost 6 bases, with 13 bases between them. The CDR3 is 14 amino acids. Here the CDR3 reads CASSEPGGLAEAFF. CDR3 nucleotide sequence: TGTGCCAGCAGTGAACCGGGGGGCTTGGCTGAAGCTTTCTTT.

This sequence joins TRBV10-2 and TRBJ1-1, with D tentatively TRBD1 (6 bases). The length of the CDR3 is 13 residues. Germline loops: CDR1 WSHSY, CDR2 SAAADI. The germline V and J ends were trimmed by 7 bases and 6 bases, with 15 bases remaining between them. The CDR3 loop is CASKGVKGAEAFF. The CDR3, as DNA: TGCGCCAGCAAAGGTGTAAAGGGGGCTGAAGCTTTCTTT.